This entry lists 9 T cell receptor beta chains sequenced from one sample in a study of OX40 agonist ivuxolimab in advanced cancers. The library came from the immunoSEQ multiplex PCR assay. The clones in this table, taken by TCRdb from immuneACCESS, are in-frame only. Not every clone is retained; where verified, under half of the shortfall comes from an unresolved V gene, and the cause of the rest is unknown. This sample lists over 40,000 clones; roughly nine tenths were detected once. In total, the top ten clones hold 13% to 15% of the sample. The specimen was CD4+ or CD8+ T cells sorted from blood, collected in a trial of the OX40 agonist ivuxolimab. The receptors derive from an adult with an advanced solid tumor such as melanoma, head and neck, liver or kidney cancer.

The CDR3 protein is CASSLRTDSYEQYF. As DNA, the CDR3 is TGTGCCAGCAGTTTAAGGACAGACTCCTACGAGCAGTACTTC. The V call is TRBV27, the J call TRBJ2-7; a weak D match, TRBD1 (6 bases). The V end was cut by 2 bases, the J end by 0 bases, with 8 bases between. The CDR3 extends over 14 amino acids. Germline CDR1 is MNHEY and CDR2 is SMNVEV (reference sequence).

The chain uses TRBV11-2 and TRBJ2-5, with D possibly being TRBD2 (6 bases). V lost 2 bases and J lost 3, with 16 bases in between. Germline CDR1 SGHAT, CDR2 FQNNGV. The length of the CDR3 is 16 residues. CDR3 in amino acids: CASSLRGAGREETQYF. The CDR3 region has the DNA TGTGCCAGCAGCTTAAGAGGGGCGGGACGAGAAGAGACCCAGTACTTC.

V is TRBV25-1 and J is TRBJ1-1; D possibly corresponds to TRBD1 (6 bases). This CDR3 has 13 amino acids. The V and J ends lost 4 bases and 4 bases respectively, with 10 bases between them. CDR1 is MGHDK, CDR2 SYGVNS, per germline. CDR3 region: CASSGGTITEAFF. Here the CDR3 DNA reads TGTGCCAGCAGTGGTGGGACAATCACTGAAGCTTTCTTT.

This chain connects TRBV5-5 to TRBJ2-2; D unclear. V gave up 2 bases and J gave up 1 base, with 15 bases separating them. The CDR3 loop spans 17 amino acids. Germline V gene data show CDR1 as SGHKS and CDR2 as YYEKEE (reference sequence). CDR3 nucleotide sequence: TGTGCCAGCAGCTTACCATTTGGCTCCTTGAACACCGGGGAGCTGTTTTTT. Translation gives CASSLPFGSLNTGELFF.

CDR3 in DNA: TGTGCCAGCAGCTTAGCGACAGGGGCGGATACGCAGTATTTT. This gives the protein CASSLATGADTQYF. V usage is TRBV7-6 and J usage is TRBJ2-3; TRBD1 agrees at 8 bases. Germline CDR1 reads SGHVS; CDR2 reads FNYEAQ. V trimming: 0 bases; J trimming: 6 bases; junction bases outside the gene matches: 2. CDR3 length: 14 amino acids.

The rearrangement uses TRBV6-5 and TRBJ2-1; 11 nucleotides match TRBD2. In germline, CDR1 is MNHEY, CDR2 SVGAGI. The V segment lost 2 bases and the J segment 7 bases; nucleotides outside the gene matches: 4. The CDR3 length is 15 residues. For the CDR3, the DNA is TGTGCCAGCAGTTACGGTACTAGCGGGAGAAATGAGCAGTTCTTC. The encoded protein is CASSYGTSGRNEQFF.

The chain is built from TRBV11-1 and TRBJ2-3; D is undetermined. V was trimmed by 5 bases and J by 0 bases, leaving 6 bases between them. The germline V gene encodes CDR1 SGHAT and CDR2 FQDESV (reference sequence). This CDR3 region has 13 residues. Here the CDR3 DNA reads TGTGCCAGCAGCGGTTTTAGCACAGATACGCAGTATTTT. It translates to CASSGFSTDTQYF.

This chain uses TRBV28 with TRBJ2-7; D unclear. This CDR3 region has 15 residues. V lost 6 bases to trimming and J lost 0 bases, with 15 bases between them. Germline V gene lookup returns CDR1 MDHEN and CDR2 SYDVKM. CDR3: CASRAPDVDSYEQYF. The CDR3 DNA reads as TGTGCCAGCAGGGCCCCGGACGTGGACTCCTACGAGCAGTACTTC. Full variable domain (outside the CDR3, taken from reference TRBV28 and TRBJ2-7): DVKVTQSSRYLVKRTGEKVFLECVQDMDHENMFWYRQDPGLGLRLIYFSYDVKMKEKGDIPEGYSVSREKKERFSLILESASTNQTSMYLCASRAPDVDSYEQYFGPGTRLTVT.

This clone has only a few counts. The chain is built from TRBV19 and TRBJ2-1; D might be TRBD1 (5 bases). Trimming pared 1 base from V and 0 bases from J, leaving 16 bases between. Germline CDR1 LNHDA, CDR2 SQIVND (reference sequence). The CDR3 length is 18 residues. The CDR3 bases are TGTGCCAGTAGTATAGGTCTTACCCACAGGAGCTCCTACAATGAGCAGTTCTTC. This codes for CASSIGLTHRSSYNEQFF.